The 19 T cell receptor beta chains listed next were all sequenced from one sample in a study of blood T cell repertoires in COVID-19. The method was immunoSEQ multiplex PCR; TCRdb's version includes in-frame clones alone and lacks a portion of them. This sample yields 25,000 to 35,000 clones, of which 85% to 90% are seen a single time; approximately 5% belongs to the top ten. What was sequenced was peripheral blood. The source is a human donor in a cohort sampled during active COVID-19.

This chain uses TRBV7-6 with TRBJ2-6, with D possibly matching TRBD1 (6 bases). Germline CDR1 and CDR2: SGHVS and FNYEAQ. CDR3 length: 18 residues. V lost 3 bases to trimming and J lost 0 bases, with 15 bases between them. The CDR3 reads CASSFQGQGDSGANVLTF. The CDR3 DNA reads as TGTGCCAGCAGCTTTCAGGGGCAGGGAGACTCTGGGGCCAACGTCCTGACTTTC.

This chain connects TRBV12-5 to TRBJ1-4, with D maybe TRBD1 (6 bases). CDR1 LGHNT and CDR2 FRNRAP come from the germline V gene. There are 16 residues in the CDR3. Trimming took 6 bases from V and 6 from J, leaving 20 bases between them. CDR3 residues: CASGSPLDGGYEKLFF. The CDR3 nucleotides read TGTGCTAGTGGATCCCCTCTGGATGGGGGCTATGAAAAACTGTTTTTT.

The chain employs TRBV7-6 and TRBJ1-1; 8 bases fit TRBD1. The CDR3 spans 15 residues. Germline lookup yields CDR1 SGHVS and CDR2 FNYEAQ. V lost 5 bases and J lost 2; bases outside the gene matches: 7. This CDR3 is CASSQRQGLNTEAFF. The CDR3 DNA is TGTGCCAGCAGCCAAAGACAGGGGTTAAACACTGAAGCTTTCTTT.

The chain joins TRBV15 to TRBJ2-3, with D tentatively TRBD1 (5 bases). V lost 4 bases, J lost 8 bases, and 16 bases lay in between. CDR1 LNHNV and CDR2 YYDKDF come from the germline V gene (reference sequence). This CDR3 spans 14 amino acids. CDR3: CATSTRQNFGTQYF. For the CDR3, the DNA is TGTGCCACCAGCACGCGACAGAACTTTGGTACGCAGTATTTT.

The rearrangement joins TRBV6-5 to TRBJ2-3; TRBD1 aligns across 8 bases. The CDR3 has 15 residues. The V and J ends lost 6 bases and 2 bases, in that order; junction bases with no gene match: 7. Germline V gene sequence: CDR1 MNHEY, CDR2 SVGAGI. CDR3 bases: TGTGCCAGCAGAGAGGACAGGGACCACACAGATACGCAGTATTTT. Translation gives CASREDRDHTDTQYF.

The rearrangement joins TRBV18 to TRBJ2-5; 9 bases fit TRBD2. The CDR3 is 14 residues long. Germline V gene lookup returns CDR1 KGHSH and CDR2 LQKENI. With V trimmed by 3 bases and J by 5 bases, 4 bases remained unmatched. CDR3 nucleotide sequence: TGTGCCAGCTCACCGGTAGCGGGGGCGGAGACCCAGTACTTC. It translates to CASSPVAGAETQYF.

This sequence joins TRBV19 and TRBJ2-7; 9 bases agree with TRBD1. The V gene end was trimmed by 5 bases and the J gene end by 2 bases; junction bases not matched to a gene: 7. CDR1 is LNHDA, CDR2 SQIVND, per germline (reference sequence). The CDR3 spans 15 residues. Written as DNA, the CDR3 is TGTGCCAGTAGTCTCCGGGACAGGGCAGCCTACGAGCAGTACTTC. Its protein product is CASSLRDRAAYEQYF.

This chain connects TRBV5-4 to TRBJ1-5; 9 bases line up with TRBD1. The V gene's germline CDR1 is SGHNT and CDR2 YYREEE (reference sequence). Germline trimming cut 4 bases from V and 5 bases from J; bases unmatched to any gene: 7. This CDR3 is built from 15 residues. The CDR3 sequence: CASSPGTGWDQPQHF. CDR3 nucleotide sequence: TGTGCCAGCAGCCCTGGGACAGGGTGGGATCAGCCCCAGCATTTT.

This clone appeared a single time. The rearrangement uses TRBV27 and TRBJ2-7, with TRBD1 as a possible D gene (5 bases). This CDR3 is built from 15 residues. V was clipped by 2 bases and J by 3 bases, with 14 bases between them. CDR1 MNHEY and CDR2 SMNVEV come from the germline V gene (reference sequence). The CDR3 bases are TGTGCCAGCAGTTTAATCGGACACCTAGGCTACGAGCAGTACTTC. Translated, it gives CASSLIGHLGYEQYF.

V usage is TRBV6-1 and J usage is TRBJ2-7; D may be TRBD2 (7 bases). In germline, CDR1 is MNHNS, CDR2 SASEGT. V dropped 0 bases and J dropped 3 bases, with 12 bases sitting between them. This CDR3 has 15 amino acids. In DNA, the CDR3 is TGTGCCAGCAGTGAAGCAACAGGGACTATCTACGAGCAGTACTTC. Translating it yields CASSEATGTIYEQYF.

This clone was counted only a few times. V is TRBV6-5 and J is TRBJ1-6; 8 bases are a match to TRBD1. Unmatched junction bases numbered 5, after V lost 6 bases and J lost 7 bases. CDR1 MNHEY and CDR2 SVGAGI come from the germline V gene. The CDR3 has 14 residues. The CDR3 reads CASSPRDRNSPLHF. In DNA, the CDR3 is TGTGCCAGCAGCCCCCGGGACAGGAATTCACCCCTCCACTTT.

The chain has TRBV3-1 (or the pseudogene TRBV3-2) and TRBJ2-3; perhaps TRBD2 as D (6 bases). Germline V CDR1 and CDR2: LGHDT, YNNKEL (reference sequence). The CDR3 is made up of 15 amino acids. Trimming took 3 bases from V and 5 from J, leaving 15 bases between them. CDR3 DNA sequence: TGTGCCAGCAGCCAGAGGTGGGGGGAGGTAGATACGCAGTATTTT. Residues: CASSQRWGEVDTQYF.

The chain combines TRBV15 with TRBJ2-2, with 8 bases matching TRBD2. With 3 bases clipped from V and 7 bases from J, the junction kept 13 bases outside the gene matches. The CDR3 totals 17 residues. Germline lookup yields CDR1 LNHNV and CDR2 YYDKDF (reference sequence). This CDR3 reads CATSSPARGGFGGELFF. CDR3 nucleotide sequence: TGTGCCACCAGCAGCCCGGCTCGGGGGGGGTTCGGCGGGGAGCTGTTTTTT.

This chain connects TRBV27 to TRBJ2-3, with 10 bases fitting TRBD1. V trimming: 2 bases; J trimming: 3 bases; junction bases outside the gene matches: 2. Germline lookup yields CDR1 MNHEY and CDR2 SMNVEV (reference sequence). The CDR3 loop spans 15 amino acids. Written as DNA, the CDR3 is TGTGCCAGCAGTTTACGACAGGGGGCGACAGATACGCAGTATTTT. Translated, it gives CASSLRQGATDTQYF.

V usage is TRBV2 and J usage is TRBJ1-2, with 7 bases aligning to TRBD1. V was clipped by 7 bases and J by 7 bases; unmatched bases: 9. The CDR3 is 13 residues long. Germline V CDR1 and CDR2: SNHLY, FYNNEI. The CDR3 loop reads CASNFDREGGYTF. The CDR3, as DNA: TGTGCCAGCAATTTCGACAGGGAAGGTGGCTACACCTTC.

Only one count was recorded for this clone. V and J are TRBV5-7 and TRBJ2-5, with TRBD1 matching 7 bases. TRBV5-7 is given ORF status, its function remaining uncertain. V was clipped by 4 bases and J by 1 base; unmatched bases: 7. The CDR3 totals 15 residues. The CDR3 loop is CASSRRTGSQETQYF. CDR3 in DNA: TGTGCCAGCAGCCGTCGGACAGGCAGCCAAGAGACCCAGTACTTC.

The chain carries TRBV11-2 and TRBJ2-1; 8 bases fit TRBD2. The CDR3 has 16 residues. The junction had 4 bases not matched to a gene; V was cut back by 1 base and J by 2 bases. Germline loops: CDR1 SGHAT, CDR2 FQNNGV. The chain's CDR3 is CASSLVAGGTYNEQFF. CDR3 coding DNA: TGTGCCAGCAGCTTAGTTGCGGGGGGCACCTACAATGAGCAGTTCTTC.

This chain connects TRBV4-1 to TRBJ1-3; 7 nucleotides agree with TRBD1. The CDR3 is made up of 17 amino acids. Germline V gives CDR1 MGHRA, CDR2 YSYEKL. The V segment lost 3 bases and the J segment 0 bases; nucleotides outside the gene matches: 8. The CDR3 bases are TGCGCCAGCAGCCAGGGCCCCCCAGGGGGCTCTGGAAACACCATATATTTT. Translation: CASSQGPPGGSGNTIYF.

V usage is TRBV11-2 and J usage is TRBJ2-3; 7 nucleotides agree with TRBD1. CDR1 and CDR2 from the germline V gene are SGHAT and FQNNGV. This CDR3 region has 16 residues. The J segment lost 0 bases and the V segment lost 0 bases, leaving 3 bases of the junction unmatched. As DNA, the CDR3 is TGTGCCAGCAGCTTAGATGGACAGGCTAGCACAGATACGCAGTATTTT. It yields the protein CASSLDGQASTDTQYF.